These 3 T cell receptor beta chains share one sample of origin, sequenced in a study of breast tumors, draining lymph nodes, adjacent tissues. The lymph nodes were axillary draining lymph nodes from breast cancer patients. MiXCR, applied by TCRdb to the multiplex PCR reads, yields one record per CDR3 protein. Of over 150,000 distinct CDR3 sequences listed, 30% to 35% are singletons. Sequencing used axillary lymph node tissue. The receptors were sampled from a female donor with breast cancer. Some clones in this sample may be carry-over from other donors' samples.

In this sample, this clonotype turned up many times. DNA of the CDR3: TGTGCCAGCAGCTTCATTCAGGGGGAACCCCTCCACTTT. It encodes CASSFIQGEPLHF. This chain joins TRBV7-9 and TRBJ1-6, with TRBD1 identical over 7 bases. The CDR3 has 13 residues. The J segment lost 12 bases and the V segment lost 3 bases, leaving 5 bases of the junction unmatched. Germline CDR1 and CDR2: SEHNR and FQNEAQ (reference sequence).

This clonotype was detected ten times or more. The rearrangement uses TRBV6-5 and TRBJ1-6, with TRBD1 matching over 7 bases. The V gene's germline CDR1 is MNHEY and CDR2 SVGAGI. The CDR3 has 16 amino acids. Trimming cost V 6 bases and J 4 bases; bases outside gene matches: 9. This CDR3 reads CASRETTGRYNSPLHF. As DNA, the CDR3 is TGTGCCAGCAGGGAAACGACAGGGCGATATAATTCACCCCTCCACTTT.

This clonotype appeared many times. The rearrangement joins TRBV4-1 to TRBJ2-5; D might be TRBD1 (5 bases). V lost 0 bases, J lost 0 bases, and 14 bases lay in between. CDR1 is MGHRA, CDR2 YSYEKL, per germline. This CDR3 region has 17 residues. In DNA, the CDR3 is TGCGCCAGCAGCCAAGATTCTGAACGGACACACCAAGAGACCCAGTACTTC. Amino acids: CASSQDSERTHQETQYF.